This T cell receptor (beta chain) was documented in a study of blood T cell repertoires in COVID-19. As for the study in general: Nucleic acid was either cDNA or gDNA, and it came from T cells, B-cell-depleted T cells, or PBMCs.

Which cohort a participant joined came from the clinical history participants gave. This CDR3 spans 15 amino acids. J lost 5 bases, V lost 7 bases, and 10 bases had no gene match. Germline loops: CDR1 LNHDA, CDR2 SQIVND (reference sequence). The data were produced by immunoSEQ multiplex PCR, yet TCRdb's version contains in-frame clones alone and is incomplete. Among over 350,000 clones listed, roughly nine tenths were seen once. The rearrangement joins TRBV19 to TRBJ1-5; 8 bases fit TRBD1. The sequence came from a woman aged 18-29 years with acute COVID-19. Sample: PBMCs or T cells enriched from blood (not recorded which). CDR3 nucleotides: TGTGCCAGTAAAACGGCAGGGGGCGAGGATCAGCCCCAGCATTTT. Encoded protein: CASKTAGGEDQPQHF. Filled out from reference TRBV19 and TRBJ1-5, the complete variable domain reads DGGITQSPKYLFRKEGQNVTLSCEQNLNHDAMYWYRQDPGQGLRLIYYSQIVNDFQKGDIAEGYSVSREKKESFPLTVTSAQKNPTAFYLCASKTAGGEDQPQHFGDGTRLSIL.